This T cell receptor beta chain was profiled in a study of regulatory T cells in long-lasting Graves disease. Study outcomes and limitations: Persistent Graves' disease cases displayed lower TCR diversity than newly diagnosed ones.

Relying on iRepertoire HTBI primers and Arm-PCR of CDR3 regions, the team built TCR beta libraries. In the authors' workflow: Across samples, 50 to 75 TRBV and some 13 TRBJ segments were found. In TCRdb, the multiplex PCR reads were re-called with MiXCR into one record per CDR3 protein. The V and J calls come from TCRdb's annotation, not from the publication. The sample has 350,000 to 500,000 distinct CDR3 sequences, 14% seen once. The CDR3 sequence is 16 residues long. Germline V gene sequence: CDR1 LNHDA, CDR2 SQIVND (reference sequence). Trimming cost V 4 bases and J 0 bases, with 13 bases left between them. The time point was: newly diagnosed GD, antithyroid drugs for less than 3 months. PBMCs were the source of the RNA used for TCR sequencing. Comments on this clonotype: Its antigen is undetermined.

This sample also appeared in a second study, on T cells in Graves' hyperthyroidism and ophthalmopathy.

J is TRBJ1-5 and V is TRBV19; D unresolved. The origin of this receptor is a woman aged 45-65 years with Graves disease. The sequencing used peripheral blood mononuclear cells (PBMCs), collected at new diagnosis, from a patient treated with antithyroid drugs. This CDR3 is CASSNGRIYSNQPQHF. CDR3 coding DNA: TGTGCCAGTAGTAACGGTAGGATTTATAGCAATCAGCCCCAGCATTTT.